The 19 T cell receptor beta chains below were found in one sample sequenced in a study of technical replicates of blood from several donors. Repertoires were generated with immunoSEQ multiplex PCR, while TCRdb's copy carries only in-frame clones and drops some. The sample records some 70,000 clones, under 98% being singletons. The sequenced sample was T cells isolated from PBMCs. The source is a human donor in good health.

This clone was detected once. The chain uses TRBV7-3 and TRBJ2-5, with 7 nucleotides matching TRBD2. This CDR3 is 14 amino acids long. V lost 5 bases to trimming and J lost 2 bases; unmatched junction nucleotides: 5. CDR1 SGHTA and CDR2 FQGTGA come from the germline V gene. As DNA, the CDR3 is TGTGCCAGCAGCCCAATGGGGGGGCAAGAGACCCAGTACTTC. This translates into CASSPMGGQETQYF.

V usage is TRBV9 and J usage is TRBJ2-5, with D maybe TRBD2 (6 bases). Deletions cut 3 bases from V and 5 bases from J, with 23 bases between. The CDR3 is 17 residues long. The germline CDR1 and CDR2 sequences are SGDLS and YYNGEE. CDR3 nucleotides: TGTGCCAGCAGCGCCCCCTTTTTAAGCGGAGGGGTGGAGACCCAGTACTTC. This codes for CASSAPFLSGGVETQYF.

This rearrangement joins TRBV28 to TRBJ1-5, with D hard to call. Germline assignment: CDR1 MDHEN and CDR2 SYDVKM. Trimming shortened V by 4 bases and J by 4 bases, and 11 bases separated the two germline ends. This CDR3 comprises 14 residues. The CDR3 spells CASSYGRKNQPQHF. The CDR3 nucleotides read TGTGCCAGCAGTTATGGCAGGAAGAATCAGCCCCAGCATTTT.

CDR3 region: CASSIQGRNYEQYF. CDR3 DNA sequence: TGTGCCAGTAGTATACAGGGAAGGAACTACGAGCAGTACTTC. The chain combines TRBV19 with TRBJ2-7; weak D call: TRBD1 (5 bases). The CDR3 has 14 residues. The germline gives CDR1 LNHDA, CDR2 SQIVND (reference sequence). Trimming stripped 2 bases from V and 3 bases from J, with 11 bases between.

This clone was picked up one time. V gene TRBV5-4 combines with J gene TRBJ2-1, with 14 bases that match TRBD2. With V trimmed by 4 bases and J by 8 bases, 2 bases remained unmatched. This CDR3 comprises 14 residues. Per germline, CDR1 SGHNT and CDR2 YYREEE (reference sequence). For the CDR3, the DNA is TGTGCCAGCAGCCGGGGACTAGCGGGAGATGAGCAGTTCTTC. It yields the protein CASSRGLAGDEQFF.

The J gene is TRBJ2-1, the V gene TRBV5-1; 10 nucleotides align to TRBD1. V gave up 0 bases and J gave up 7 bases; unmatched junction bases: 4. CDR1 SGHRS and CDR2 YFSETQ come from the germline V gene. This CDR3 is 15 amino acids long. CDR3 sequence: CASSLEGQGLNEQFF. The CDR3 nucleotides read TGCGCCAGCAGCTTGGAGGGACAGGGGCTGAATGAGCAGTTCTTC.

The chain is built from TRBV27 and TRBJ1-2; a weak D match, TRBD1 (5 bases). Trimming removed 5 bases at V and 1 base at J, with 8 bases between. The germline V gene has CDR1 MNHEY and CDR2 SMNVEV (reference sequence). The CDR3 is 13 residues long. CDR3 coding DNA: TGTGCCAGCAGTGCAGGGAATAACTATGGCTACACCTTC. It codes for CASSAGNNYGYTF.

In this sample, this clone turned up once. The chain joins TRBV9 to TRBJ2-7; the D is unclear. Trimming removed 0 bases at V and 0 bases at J, with 10 bases between. The length of the CDR3 is 15 residues. Germline lookup yields CDR1 SGDLS and CDR2 YYNGEE. The CDR3 DNA is TGTGCCAGCAGCGTAGGGGCTGAGATCTCCTACGAGCAGTACTTC. Encoded protein: CASSVGAEISYEQYF.

The chain combines TRBV29-1 with TRBJ1-1; 9 bases fit TRBD1. This CDR3 has 16 residues. Germline lookup yields CDR1 SQVTM and CDR2 ANQGSEA. The V and J ends lost 7 bases and 4 bases, in that order; junction bases with no gene match: 16. CDR3 nucleotide sequence: TGCAGCGCCATCGATACAGGGGGCGATCGGGGCACTGAAGCTTTCTTT. Translated: CSAIDTGGDRGTEAFF.

The V gene is TRBV5-1, the J gene TRBJ2-2; 14 bases are shared with TRBD2. CDR1 is SGHRS, CDR2 YFSETQ, per germline. The length of the CDR3 is 16 residues. V gave up 4 bases and J gave up 5 bases; unmatched junction bases: 4. CDR3 region: CASSGGLAGATGELFF. The CDR3 DNA follows: TGCGCCAGCAGCGGGGGACTAGCGGGAGCAACCGGGGAGCTGTTTTTT. Full variable domain (missing parts from reference TRBV5-1 and TRBJ2-2): KAGVTQTPRYLIKTRGQQVTLSCSPISGHRSVSWYQQTPGQGLQFLFEYFSETQRNKGNFPGRFSGRQFSNSRSEMNVSTLELGDSALYLCASSGGLAGATGELFFGEGSRLTVL.

J is TRBJ2-6 and V is TRBV30; perhaps TRBD1 as D (7 bases). V was clipped by 8 bases and J by 2 bases, with 19 bases between them. The CDR3 consists of 16 residues. The V gene's germline CDR1 is GTSNPN and CDR2 SVGIG (reference sequence). The CDR3 is CARAGRGDTGANVLTF. CDR3 coding DNA: TGTGCCCGCGCTGGCAGGGGGGACACTGGGGCCAACGTCCTGACTTTC.

The chain combines TRBV30 with TRBJ2-3; 8 bases map to TRBD2. Germline loops: CDR1 GTSNPN, CDR2 SVGIG (reference sequence). This CDR3 region has 15 residues. Trimming cost V 1 base and J 5 bases; bases outside gene matches: 8. This CDR3 reads CAWSGTGGPGDTQYF. The CDR3 nucleotides read TGTGCCTGGAGTGGAACGGGAGGGCCGGGAGATACGCAGTATTTT.

This clone was picked up a small number of times. The genes are TRBV7-2 and TRBJ2-7, with 7 bases that match TRBD2. Germline V gives CDR1 SGHTA, CDR2 FQGNSA. This CDR3 spans 14 amino acids. J gave up 4 bases and V 3 bases, and 6 bases lay outside the gene matches. The CDR3 reads CASSFWGRAYEQYF. CDR3 coding DNA: TGTGCCAGCAGCTTTTGGGGGAGGGCATACGAGCAGTACTTC.

The V and J genes are TRBV6-1 and TRBJ2-3, with 7 bases matching TRBD1. The CDR3 totals 14 residues. Germline CDR1 MNHNS, CDR2 SASEGT. J gave up 3 bases and V 4 bases, and 4 bases lay outside the gene matches. The CDR3 is CASSGRTGTDTQYF. CDR3 sequence (DNA): TGTGCCAGCAGTGGCAGGACAGGAACAGATACGCAGTATTTT.

The V call is TRBV6-5, the J call TRBJ2-2; 9 bases are a match to TRBD1. Trimming at V came to 6 bases and at J to 7 bases, leaving 9 bases not matched to a gene. The CDR3 length is 15 residues. Per germline, CDR1 MNHEY and CDR2 SVGAGI. The CDR3 sequence: CASRRRQGEVGELFF. Here the CDR3 DNA reads TGTGCCAGCAGAAGACGACAGGGGGAGGTCGGGGAGCTGTTTTTT.

The rearrangement joins TRBV30 to TRBJ1-4; the D gene is possibly TRBD1 (5 bases). Trimming removed 2 bases at V and 3 bases at J, with 10 bases between. Germline V gene lookup returns CDR1 GTSNPN and CDR2 SVGIG (reference sequence). The CDR3 contains 14 residues. The CDR3 region is CAWSLGAANEKLFF. The CDR3 DNA sequence: TGTGCCTGGAGTCTAGGGGCGGCTAATGAAAAACTGTTTTTT.

The chain couples TRBV27 to TRBJ2-5; perhaps TRBD1 as D (5 bases). Per the germline V gene, CDR1 is MNHEY and CDR2 is SMNVEV (reference sequence). The CDR3 is 16 amino acids. V lost 5 bases, J lost 4 bases, and 20 bases lay in between. CDR3 residues: CASSLGPREIVETQYF. The DNA of the CDR3 is TGTGCCAGCAGTCTGGGGCCCCGAGAGATAGTAGAGACCCAGTACTTC.

The genes are TRBV25-1 and TRBJ2-6, with TRBD1 as a possible D gene (6 bases). Germline values: CDR1 MGHDK, CDR2 SYGVNS. The CDR3 runs 17 residues. The germline V and J ends were trimmed by 7 bases and 1 base, with 17 bases remaining between them. DNA of the CDR3: TGTGCCAGCATAGGGGGATTGGAAGTGTCTGGGGCCAACGTCCTGACTTTC. Its translation: CASIGGLEVSGANVLTF.

The chain employs TRBV10-3 and TRBJ1-1; D is perhaps TRBD1 (5 bases). V lost 5 bases, J lost 0 bases, and 16 bases lay in between. Germline V CDR1 and CDR2: ENHRY, SYGVKD. The CDR3 covers 16 residues. CDR3 DNA: TGTGCCATCAGTAGATCGCAGGGCAATATGAACACTGAAGCTTTCTTT. Protein product: CAISRSQGNMNTEAFF.